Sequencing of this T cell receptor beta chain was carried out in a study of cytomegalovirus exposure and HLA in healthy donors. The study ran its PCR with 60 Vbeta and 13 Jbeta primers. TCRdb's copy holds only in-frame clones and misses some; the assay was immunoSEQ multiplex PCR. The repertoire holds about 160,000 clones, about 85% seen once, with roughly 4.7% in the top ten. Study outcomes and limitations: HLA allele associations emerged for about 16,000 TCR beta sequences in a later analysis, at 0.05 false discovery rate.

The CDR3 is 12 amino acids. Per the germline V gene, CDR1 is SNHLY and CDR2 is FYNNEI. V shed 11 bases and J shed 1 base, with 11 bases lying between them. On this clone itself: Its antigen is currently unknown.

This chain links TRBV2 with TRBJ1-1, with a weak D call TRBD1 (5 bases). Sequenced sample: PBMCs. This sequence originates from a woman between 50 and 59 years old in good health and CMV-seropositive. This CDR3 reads CAWTGENTEAFF. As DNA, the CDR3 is TGTGCCTGGACGGGGGAGAACACTGAAGCTTTCTTT.